This TCR beta chain was recovered during a study of blood T cells in healthy people across ages. The authors ran a second PCR of about 6 to 11 cycles using a sample-barcoded 5' primer and a J-beta primer mix. Via MiXCR, TCRdb re-called the 5' RACE reads, giving one row per CDR3 protein. The profile shows 1.5 million to 2 million distinct CDR3 sequences, roughly 32% of them singletons. There are a few counts of this clonotype. Sequenced sample: blood. The source is a woman aged 30 to 39 in good health.

CDR3 amino acids: CASSHLDSAGTDTQYF. The CDR3 DNA reads TGTGCCAGCAGCCACCTTGACTCAGCGGGCACAGATACGCAGTATTTT. This chain links TRBV25-1 with TRBJ2-3; D possibly corresponds to TRBD2 (5 bases). Trimming left V 6 bases short and J 1 base short, with 17 bases between. CDR1 and CDR2 (germline): MGHDK, SYGVNS. The CDR3 runs to 16 residues.